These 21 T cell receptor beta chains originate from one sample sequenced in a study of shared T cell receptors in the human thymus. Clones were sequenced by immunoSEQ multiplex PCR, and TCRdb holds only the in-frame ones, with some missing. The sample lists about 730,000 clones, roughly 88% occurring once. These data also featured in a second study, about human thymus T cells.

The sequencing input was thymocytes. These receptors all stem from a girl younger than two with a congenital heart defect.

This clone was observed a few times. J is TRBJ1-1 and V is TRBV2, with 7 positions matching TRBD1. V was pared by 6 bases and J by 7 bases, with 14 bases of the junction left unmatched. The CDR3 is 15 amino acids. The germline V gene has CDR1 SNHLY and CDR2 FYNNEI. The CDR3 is CASSWTGKLDFEAFF. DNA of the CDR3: TGTGCCAGCAGCTGGACAGGCAAACTTGATTTTGAAGCTTTCTTT.

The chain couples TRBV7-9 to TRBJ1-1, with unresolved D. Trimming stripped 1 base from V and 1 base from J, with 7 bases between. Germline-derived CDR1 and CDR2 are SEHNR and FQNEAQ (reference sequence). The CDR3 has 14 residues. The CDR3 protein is CASSLGGENTEAFF. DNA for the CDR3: TGTGCCAGCAGCTTAGGAGGCGAGAACACTGAAGCTTTCTTT.

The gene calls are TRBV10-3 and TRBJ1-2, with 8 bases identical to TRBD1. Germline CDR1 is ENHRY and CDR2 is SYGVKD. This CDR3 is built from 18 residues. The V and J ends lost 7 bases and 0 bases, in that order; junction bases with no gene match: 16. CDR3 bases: TGTGCCATCACCGGGGGAGGGGACAGGTCCGGATCTAACTATGGCTACACCTTC. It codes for CAITGGGDRSGSNYGYTF.

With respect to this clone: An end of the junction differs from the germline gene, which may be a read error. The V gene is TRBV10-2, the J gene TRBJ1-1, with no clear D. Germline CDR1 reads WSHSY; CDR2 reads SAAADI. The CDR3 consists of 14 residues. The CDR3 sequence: CASGEEGIATEAFF. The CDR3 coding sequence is TGCGCCAGCGGTGAAGAGGGCATAGCCACTGAAGCTTTCTTT.

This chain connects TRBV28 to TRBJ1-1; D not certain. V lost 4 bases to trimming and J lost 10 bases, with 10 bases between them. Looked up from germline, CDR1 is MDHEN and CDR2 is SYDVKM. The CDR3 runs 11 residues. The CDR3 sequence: CASSSVNRAFF. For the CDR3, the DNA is TGTGCCAGCAGTTCTGTAAATAGAGCTTTCTTT.

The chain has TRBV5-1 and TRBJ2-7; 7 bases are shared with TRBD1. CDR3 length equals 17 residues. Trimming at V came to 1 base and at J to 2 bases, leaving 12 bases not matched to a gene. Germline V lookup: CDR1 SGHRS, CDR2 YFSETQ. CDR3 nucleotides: TGCGCCAGCAGCTTGATGTCCCGGGACAGTCATACCTACGAGCAGTACTTC. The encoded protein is CASSLMSRDSHTYEQYF.

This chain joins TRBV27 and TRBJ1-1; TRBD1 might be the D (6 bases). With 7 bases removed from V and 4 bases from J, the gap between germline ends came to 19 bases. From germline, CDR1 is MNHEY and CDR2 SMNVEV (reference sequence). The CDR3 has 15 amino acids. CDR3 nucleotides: TGTGCCAGCAATCCTACACGGGGGGCGGTCACTGAAGCTTTCTTT. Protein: CASNPTRGAVTEAFF.

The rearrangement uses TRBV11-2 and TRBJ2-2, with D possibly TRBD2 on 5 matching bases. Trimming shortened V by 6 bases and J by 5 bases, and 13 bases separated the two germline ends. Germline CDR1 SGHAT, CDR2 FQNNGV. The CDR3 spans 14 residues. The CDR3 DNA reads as TGTGCCAGCAGGACTAAACAAGGAACCGGGGAGCTGTTTTTT. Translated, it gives CASRTKQGTGELFF.

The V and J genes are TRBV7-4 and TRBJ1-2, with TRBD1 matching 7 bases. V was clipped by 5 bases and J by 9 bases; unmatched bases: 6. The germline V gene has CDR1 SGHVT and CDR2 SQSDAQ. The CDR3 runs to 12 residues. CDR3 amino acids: CASSQQGYRYTF. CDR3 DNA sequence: TGTGCCAGCAGCCAACAGGGGTATCGCTACACCTTC.

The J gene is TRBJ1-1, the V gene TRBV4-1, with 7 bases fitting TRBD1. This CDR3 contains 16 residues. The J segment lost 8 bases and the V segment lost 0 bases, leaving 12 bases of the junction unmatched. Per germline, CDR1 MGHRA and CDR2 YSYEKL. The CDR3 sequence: CASSQERGRDLPEAFF. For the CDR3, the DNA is TGCGCCAGCAGCCAAGAAAGGGGGCGTGATCTACCGGAAGCTTTCTTT.

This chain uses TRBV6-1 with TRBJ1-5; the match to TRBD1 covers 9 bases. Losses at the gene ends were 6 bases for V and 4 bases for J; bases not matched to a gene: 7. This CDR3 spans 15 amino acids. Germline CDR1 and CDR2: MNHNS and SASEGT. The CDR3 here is CASRDRGVFNQPQHF. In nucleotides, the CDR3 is TGTGCCAGCAGAGACAGGGGGGTGTTTAATCAGCCCCAGCATTTT.

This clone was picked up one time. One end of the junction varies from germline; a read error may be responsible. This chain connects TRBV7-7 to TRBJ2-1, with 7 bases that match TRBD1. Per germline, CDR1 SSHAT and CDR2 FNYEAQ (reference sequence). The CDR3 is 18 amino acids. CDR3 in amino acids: CASSPGGTEVLDHNEQFF. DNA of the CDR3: TGTGCTAGCAGCCCAGGTGGGACAGAAGTCCTCGACCACAATGAGCAGTTCTTC. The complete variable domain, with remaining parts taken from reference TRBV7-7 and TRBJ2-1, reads GAGVSQSPRYKVTKRGQDVTLRCDPISSHATLYWYQQALGQGPEFLTYFNYEAQPDKSGLPSDRFSAERPEGSISTLTIQRTEQRDSAMYRCASSPGGTEVLDHNEQFFGPGTRLTVL.

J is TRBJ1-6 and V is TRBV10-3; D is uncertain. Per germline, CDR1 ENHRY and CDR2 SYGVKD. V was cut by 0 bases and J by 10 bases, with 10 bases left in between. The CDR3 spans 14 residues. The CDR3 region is CAISESGRKSPLHF. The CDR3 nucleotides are TGTGCCATCAGTGAGTCTGGCAGAAAATCACCCCTCCACTTT.

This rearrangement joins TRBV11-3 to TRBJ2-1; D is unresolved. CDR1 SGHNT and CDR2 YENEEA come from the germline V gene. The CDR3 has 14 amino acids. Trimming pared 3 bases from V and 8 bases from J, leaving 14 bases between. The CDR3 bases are TGTGCCAGCAGCTTTGGAGTAGATCGCGATGAGCAGTTCTTC. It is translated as CASSFGVDRDEQFF.

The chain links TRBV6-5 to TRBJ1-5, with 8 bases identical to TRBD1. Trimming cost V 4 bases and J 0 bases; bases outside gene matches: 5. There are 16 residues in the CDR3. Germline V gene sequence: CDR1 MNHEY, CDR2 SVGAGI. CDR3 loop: CASSSDRGYSNQPQHF. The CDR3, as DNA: TGTGCCAGCAGTTCCGACAGGGGCTATAGCAATCAGCCCCAGCATTTT.

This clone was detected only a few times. CDR3 amino acids: CASIDLVSGRKAFF. The CDR3 region has the DNA TGTGCCAGCATAGACCTTGTCTCGGGAAGGAAAGCTTTCTTT. The chain uses TRBV6-1 and TRBJ1-1, with D uncertain. This CDR3 is built from 14 residues. The germline CDR1 and CDR2 sequences are MNHNS and SASEGT. The V gene lost 7 bases and the J gene lost 9 bases, with 21 bases spanning the gap.

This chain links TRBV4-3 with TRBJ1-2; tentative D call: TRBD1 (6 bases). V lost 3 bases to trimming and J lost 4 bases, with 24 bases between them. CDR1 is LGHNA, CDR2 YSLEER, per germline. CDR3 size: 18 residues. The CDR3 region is CASSHPSDRSRSRYGYTF. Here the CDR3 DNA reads TGCGCCAGCAGCCACCCGAGCGACAGGAGTCGGTCTCGCTATGGCTACACCTTC.

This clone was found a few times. CDR3 in DNA: TGTGCCAGCAGCTCGCTAGATGCATACCCGACAGGGGATACCTACGAGCAGTACTTC. It is translated as CASSSLDAYPTGDTYEQYF. J is TRBJ2-7 and V is TRBV5-4; 8 nucleotides agree with TRBD1. The V gene end was trimmed by 3 bases and the J gene end by 2 bases; junction bases not matched to a gene: 19. Germline lookup yields CDR1 SGHNT and CDR2 YYREEE (reference sequence). This CDR3 is 19 amino acids long.

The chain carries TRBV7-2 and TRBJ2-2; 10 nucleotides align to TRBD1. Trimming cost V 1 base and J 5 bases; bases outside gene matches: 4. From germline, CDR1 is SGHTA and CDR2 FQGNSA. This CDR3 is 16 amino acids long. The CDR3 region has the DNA TGTGCCAGCAGCTTAGATTGGACAGGGGGAACCGGGGAGCTGTTTTTT. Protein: CASSLDWTGGTGELFF.

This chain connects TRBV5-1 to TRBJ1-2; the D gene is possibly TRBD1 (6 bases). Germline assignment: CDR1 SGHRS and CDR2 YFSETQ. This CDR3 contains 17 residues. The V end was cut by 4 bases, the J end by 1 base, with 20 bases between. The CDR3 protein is CASSPPPKTGNNYGYTF. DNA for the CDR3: TGCGCCAGCAGCCCCCCCCCTAAAACAGGGAATAACTATGGCTACACCTTC.

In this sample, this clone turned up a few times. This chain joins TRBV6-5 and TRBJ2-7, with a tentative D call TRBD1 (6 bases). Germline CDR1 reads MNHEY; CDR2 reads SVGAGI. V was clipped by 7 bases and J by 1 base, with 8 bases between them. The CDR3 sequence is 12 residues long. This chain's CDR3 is CASKDRSYEQYF. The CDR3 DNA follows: TGTGCCAGCAAGGACAGATCCTACGAGCAGTACTTC.